Sequencing of this TCR beta chain was carried out in a study of cytomegalovirus exposure and HLA in healthy donors (dated by TCRdb to about 2017). Background for the entire study: An earlier analysis of about 560 of the donors reported about 300 Gb of sequence data and about 120 million unique TCR beta sequences obtained from about 170 million T cells. The study combined high-throughput TCR immunosequencing, statistical association of individual TCRs with disease status, and machine learning to predict cytomegalovirus infection status. Among the approximately 430 genotyped donors, around 81% belonged to the genetic ancestry cluster associated with self-reported Caucasian donors. Rather than using new phenotypic data, the later analysis identified candidate immune exposures from TCR beta sequences and from how often those sequences occurred across donors. A later analysis re-analyzed previously published TCR beta repertoires from about 730 donors and added high-resolution HLA genotyping to study TCR occurrence patterns. All discovery cohort repertoires had been generated on a single sequencing platform. Besides the first cohort of approximately 710 subjects, a separate validation cohort made up of over 95 different subjects was used. In a later genetic analysis, genome-wide SNP genotypes for about 65% of the roughly 700 donors were used, and that subset was treated as a discovery cohort. Both class I and class II loci were covered by HLA typing, at four-digit resolution. Using immunosequencing, the study profiled T cell repertoires from 500 to 800 subjects and related those repertoires to cytomegalovirus serostatus. Donor age, sex, ethnicity and CMV serostatus were collected together with the repertoire data. Typing coverage varied by locus: roughly 620-640 donors for A, B, C, DRB1 and DQB1; approximately 560 for DQA1; approximately 570 for DPA1; around 450 for DPB1. Approximately 310 gigabases of sequencing data and around 80 million unique TCR sequences made up an early release that covered roughly 670 HLA-typed donors. Across some 400 genotyped donors of the cohort, an average of roughly 200,000 unique TCR beta nucleotide sequences per donor were sequenced, and approximately 17% of those sequences were non-productive. Roughly 5 DR-DQ haplotypes were handled as single units for association and clustering, since linkage in the cohort was strong. An earlier analysis of roughly 580 of the donors used high-throughput TCR beta sequencing to judge whether each TCR beta V gene segment behaved as functional or pseudogenic. The aim of the study was to test whether cataloging public T cell receptors could identify signatures of past pathogen exposure. The research as a whole found: A later analysis found that HLA-associated TCR beta chains were more clonally expanded and had lower generation probabilities than equally common non-associated chains. Some IMGT-functional V segments, including TRBV6-2 and TRBV6-3, could not be distinguished by the 87-base-pair reads and were therefore excluded. According to a later genetic analysis, donors in an Asian-associated ancestry cluster had fewer N-insertions in productive TCRs than the approximately 710-donor mean. HLA typing was unavailable for some donors at each locus, so association tests used only the typed subset. A cluster of highly shared sequence variants was judged likely to represent a technical artifact of the sequencing pipeline. Roughly uniform sequencing depth across donors was assumed in presence/absence analyses, although this assumption may not hold. In a later analysis, 15,000 to 20,000 TCR beta sequences were associated with specific HLA alleles at a false discovery rate of 0.05. A few of the identified cytomegalovirus-associated TCR beta chains were confirmed in vitro to be specific for cytomegalovirus antigens. This cohort had only TCR beta chains sequenced, and the lack of alpha or paired-chain data limited which features could be detected. In a later analysis, several top co-occurrence clusters were reported to appear linked to parvovirus B19, influenza, CMV and Epstein-Barr virus. Because counts were too low, roughly 17 rarely observed V segments, including chromosome 9 orphons, were left out of the earlier analysis of some 600 of the donors. When HLA alleles, especially DR and DQ, strongly co-occurred, attributing TCR associations to individual alleles was difficult. A total of roughly 160 TCR beta chains were listed by the study as associated with cytomegalovirus. Linkage disequilibrium might explain the correlated functional status among segregating V segments, but an unknown experimental factor could not be ruled out. Across donors, most TCR sequences were observed very rarely, whereas some public TCRs were present in many individuals. According to a later analysis, most CMV-associated TCR beta chains appeared to be HLA-restricted, and the HLA associations seemed to be driven largely by CMV exposure. The classifier was reported to diagnose cytomegalovirus status with high specificity and sensitivity in both the original and validation cohorts. An association between a missense DCLRE1C variant and V-gene and J-gene trimming of TCR beta chains was found in a later genetic analysis and replicated in an independent cohort. In a later analysis, TCR association rates were found to vary across HLA loci, with the most associated TCRs seen for DRB1 alleles and the fewest for HLA-C alleles. The authors suggested that the approach could potentially be extended to other disease states and immunological phenotypes. A further reported finding was that TCR beta sequences accurately predicted the HLA-A and HLA-B alleles for most subjects in the first cohort. The only immune exposure information available for the cohort was CMV serostatus. An earlier analysis of some 590 of the donors showed that most TCR beta V segments appeared in productive rearrangements either about 87% or about 30% of the time, which broadly matched IMGT annotations.

Preparation of the library involved the immunoSEQ multiplex PCR assay. The multiplex PCR relied on a mix of 60 forward primers for TCR Vbeta segments and 13 reverse primers for TCR Jbeta segments. A multiplex PCR assay on genomic DNA amplified the CDR3 region of rearranged TCR beta genes. The amplified TCR beta libraries were sequenced on the Illumina HiSeq System as 87-base-pair reads. In the original analysis: In a later analysis, tens of millions of unique TCR beta chains were counted across the roughly 610 repertoires, and roughly 11 million of these chains were shared by at least two donors. To remove PCR and sequencing errors, raw reads were error-corrected and collapsed into unique sequences using a nearest-neighbor algorithm that merged closely related sequences. Alignment of CDR3 sequences to IMGT reference sequences was used to assign V, D and J gene segments. For a sequence to be retained, a match of at least six nucleotides was required to both a V gene segment and a J gene segment. A rearrangement counted as productive if the CDR3 had no stop codons and remained in frame with V and J, and every other rearrangement counted as non-productive. Following IMGT convention, CDR3 was defined as the stretch from the second conserved V-encoded cysteine to the conserved J-encoded phenylalanine. Sequences without an unambiguous match to a single V gene segment were excluded from the earlier analysis of approximately 560 of the donors. An earlier analysis of fewer than 750 of the donors called V segments functional above 56.7% productive rearrangements and segregating when the between-donor standard deviation exceeded 5%. A statistical classification framework was built to diagnose cytomegalovirus status from the catalog of TCR beta chain sequences. In a later analysis, V and J genes were assigned by comparing TCR nucleotide sequences against IMGT/GENE-DB human TR gene sequences. In a later analysis, CDR3 sequences and most-parsimonious VDJ recombination scenarios were assigned using the TCRdist pipeline. A later analysis defined each TCR beta chain by its CDR3 amino acid sequence plus V-gene family, and excluded reads lacking a unique V-gene family. To address suspected cross-contamination and a sequencing artifact, a later analysis removed 550 to 750 highly shared, low-generation-probability nucleotide sequences. In a later analysis, a clonal expansion index for each public chain was calculated from normalized within-repertoire ranks of inferred template counts. A later analysis computed generation probabilities with a VDJ recombination model fitted to out-of-frame rearrangements, and checked the results against IGoR. Hypergeometric tests were used in a later analysis to score TCR-TCR, TCR-HLA and TCR-CMV co-occurrence, with a repertoire-size bias correction applied to the TCR pairs. A later analysis estimated false discovery rates by permuting HLA or CMV assignments 20 times. In a later analysis, co-occurring TCRs were grouped with DBSCAN, and TCRdist sequence similarity was added when clustering was performed within HLA-allele-positive subsets. Co-occurrence clustering excluded repertoires with fewer than 30,000 or more than 120,000 public chains, plus five with anomalous nucleotide sharing. TCRdb took this table from immuneACCESS and kept in-frame rearrangements with V and J called. Such tables lack part of the clones; where checked against another copy, unresolved V genes explain under half of the gap, and the rest is unexplained. That table gives V, J and clone size, and the DNA gave D and trimming. The sample table shows a few hundred thousand clones, and around 90% are seen once. About 2.5% of the sample is taken by the ten largest.

Notes on this clone: This clone's antigen is unknown. Per-base qualities were not stored, and no clone one base away is much larger.

For this chain, trimming is 4 bases at the V end and 0 bases at the J end, and the number of junction bases without a gene match is 11. Looking up the germline V gene yields CDR1 SGHRS and CDR2 YFSETQ. The CDR3, cysteine through phenylalanine, is 17 amino acids long. Only the CDR3 region is kept as DNA, spanning 51 bases read in frame from base 1. In total, roughly 710 healthy bone marrow donors made up the cohort. Cohort members were all nominally healthy when sampled, although unrecorded immune exposures were likely present. The donor was CMV seronegative and belonged to the group of over 350 seronegative cohort members. Each donor provided a peripheral blood sample, and peripheral blood mononuclear cells were used for TCR beta sequencing. The Qiagen DNeasy Blood Extraction Kit was used to extract genomic DNA from the blood cell samples.

Recombination linked TRBV5-1 to TRBJ2-3; TRBD2 fits 7 bases in the junction. This clonotype was sampled from a woman between 18 and 30 years old in good health and CMV-seronegative. Sequencing used PBMCs. The DNA sequence is TGCGCCAGCAGCCTAGGGACTACCAAGACTAGCACAGATACGCAGTATTTT. It encodes CASSLGTTKTSTDTQYF.